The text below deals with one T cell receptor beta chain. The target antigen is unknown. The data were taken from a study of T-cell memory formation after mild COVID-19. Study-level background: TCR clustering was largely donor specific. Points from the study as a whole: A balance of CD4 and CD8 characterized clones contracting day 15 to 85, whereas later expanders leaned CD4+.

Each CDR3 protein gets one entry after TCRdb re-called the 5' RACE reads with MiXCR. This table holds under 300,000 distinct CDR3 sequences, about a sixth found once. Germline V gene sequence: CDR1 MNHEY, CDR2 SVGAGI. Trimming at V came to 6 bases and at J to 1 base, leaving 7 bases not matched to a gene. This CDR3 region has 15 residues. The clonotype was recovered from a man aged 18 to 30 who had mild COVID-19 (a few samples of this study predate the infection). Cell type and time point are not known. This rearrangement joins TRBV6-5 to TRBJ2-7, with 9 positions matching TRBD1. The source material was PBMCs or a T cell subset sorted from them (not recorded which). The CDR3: CASSPTGGASYEQYV. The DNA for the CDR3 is TGTGCCAGCAGCCCGACAGGGGGAGCGTCCTACGAGCAGTACGTC.